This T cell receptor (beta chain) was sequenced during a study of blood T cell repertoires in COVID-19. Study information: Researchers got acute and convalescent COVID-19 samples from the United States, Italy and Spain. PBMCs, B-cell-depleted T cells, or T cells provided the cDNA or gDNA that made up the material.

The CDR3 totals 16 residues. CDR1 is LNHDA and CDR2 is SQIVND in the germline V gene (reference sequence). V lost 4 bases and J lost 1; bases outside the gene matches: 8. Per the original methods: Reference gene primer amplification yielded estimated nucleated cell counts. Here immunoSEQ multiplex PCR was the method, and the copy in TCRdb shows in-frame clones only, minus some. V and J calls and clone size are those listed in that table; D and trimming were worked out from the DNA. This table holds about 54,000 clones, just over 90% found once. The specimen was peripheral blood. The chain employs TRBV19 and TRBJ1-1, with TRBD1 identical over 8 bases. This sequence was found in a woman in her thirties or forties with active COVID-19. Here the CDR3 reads CASSRGQGLENTEAFF. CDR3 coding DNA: TGTGCCAGTAGTAGAGGACAGGGCCTCGAGAACACTGAAGCTTTCTTT.